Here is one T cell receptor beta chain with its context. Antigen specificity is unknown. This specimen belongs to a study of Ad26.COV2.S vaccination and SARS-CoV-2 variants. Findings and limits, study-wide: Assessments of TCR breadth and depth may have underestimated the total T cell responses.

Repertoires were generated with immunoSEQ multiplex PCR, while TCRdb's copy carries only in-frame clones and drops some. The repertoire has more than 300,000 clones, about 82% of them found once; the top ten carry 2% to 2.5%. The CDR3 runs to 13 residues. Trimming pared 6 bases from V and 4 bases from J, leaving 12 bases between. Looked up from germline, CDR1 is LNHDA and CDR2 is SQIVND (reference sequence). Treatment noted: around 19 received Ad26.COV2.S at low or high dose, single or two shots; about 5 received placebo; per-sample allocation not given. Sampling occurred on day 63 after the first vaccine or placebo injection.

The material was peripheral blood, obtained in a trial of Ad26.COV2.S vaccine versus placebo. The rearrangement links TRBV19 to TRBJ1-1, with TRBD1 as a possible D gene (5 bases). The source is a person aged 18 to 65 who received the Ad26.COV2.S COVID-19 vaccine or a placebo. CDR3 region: CASSASTATEAFF. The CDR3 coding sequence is TGTGCCAGTAGCGCTTCGACAGCCACTGAAGCTTTCTTT. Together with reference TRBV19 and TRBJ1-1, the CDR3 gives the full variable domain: DGGITQSPKYLFRKEGQNVTLSCEQNLNHDAMYWYRQDPGQGLRLIYYSQIVNDFQKGDIAEGYSVSREKKESFPLTVTSAQKNPTAFYLCASSASTATEAFFGQGTRLTVV.